This T cell receptor beta chain is from a study of circulating CD8 cells and anti-PD-1 response in melanoma. Background on the study: Responders had complete or partial responses; non-responders had stable or progressive disease. Study findings and constraints: TIGIT repertoires were least diverse, DNEG repertoires most diverse. The cohort mixed treatment-naive and previously treated patients.

Live CD3+CD8+TCRalphabeta+ cells were sorted into four subsets by PD-1 and/or TIGIT. Sample share makes this clonotype medium-sized. Its specificity is unknown. Each library started from roughly 16 ng of total RNA using the QIAseq Immune Repertoire TCR panel. Each CDR3 protein gets one entry after TCRdb re-called the reads with MiXCR. The data hold under 400 distinct CDR3 sequences, with about 8% observed a single time. CDR1 and CDR2 (germline): MDHEN, SYDVKM. The CDR3 consists of 18 residues. V was shortened by 6 bases and J by 5 bases, with 28 bases between the two germline ends. This chain uses TRBV28 with TRBJ1-2; D is ambiguous. Sequenced material: CD8+ T cells from PBMCs, taken at baseline or after one month of anti-PD-1 therapy (not recorded which). This sequence was found in a human donor with melanoma. This chain's CDR3 is CASRPLLFGGYGVYGYTF. CDR3 bases: TGTGCCAGCAGGCCCCTTCTTTTCGGAGGGTATGGGGTGTATGGCTACACCTTC.